These 19 T cell receptor beta chains were sequenced from one sample in a study of cytomegalovirus exposure and HLA in healthy donors. PCR employed 60 Vbeta and 13 Jbeta primers. Using immunoSEQ multiplex PCR, the repertoire was profiled, and TCRdb retains in-frame clones only, with some absent. The table shows about 94,000 clones, with around 8% occurring only once. Sequences were obtained from PBMCs. These receptors were obtained from a man in his fifties or sixties in good health and CMV-seronegative.

The J gene is TRBJ1-1, the V gene TRBV4-3; no reliable D call. Germline V CDR1 and CDR2: LGHNA, YSLEER. The CDR3 contains 15 residues. The ends were cut back, 0 bases at V and 1 base at J, with 9 bases in the middle. CDR3 DNA: TGCGCCAGCAGCCAAGATTCGGCGGGGAACACTGAAGCTTTCTTT. It translates to CASSQDSAGNTEAFF.

This clone was seen more than once but under ten times. The V gene is TRBV4-3, the J gene TRBJ2-7; tentatively, D is TRBD1 (6 bases). The CDR3 loop spans 16 amino acids. The germline gives CDR1 LGHNA, CDR2 YSLEER. Deletions cut 4 bases from V and 0 bases from J, with 16 bases between. The CDR3 reads CASSPHGDKSSYEQYF. The CDR3 DNA is TGCGCCAGCAGCCCCCACGGGGACAAGAGCTCCTACGAGCAGTACTTC.

The CDR3 is CASSQDGVGLAGVSDEQFF. In nucleotides, the CDR3 is TGTGCCAGCAGCCAAGATGGGGTAGGACTAGCGGGGGTGTCCGATGAGCAGTTCTTC. V is TRBV4-2 and J is TRBJ2-1; 13 bases line up with TRBD2. Unmatched junction bases numbered 13, after V lost 0 bases and J lost 8 bases. Germline V CDR1 and CDR2: LGHNA, YNFKEQ. The CDR3 extends over 19 amino acids.

This chain uses TRBV29-1 with TRBJ1-1; 7 bases are a match to TRBD1. The CDR3 consists of 13 residues. The germline gives CDR1 SQVTM, CDR2 ANQGSEA. After removal of 4 bases from V and 5 bases from J, the junction contained 7 bases not matched to a gene. In nucleotides, the CDR3 is TGCAGCGTTGCTCGGACAGGATTGACTGAAGCTTTCTTT. As protein: CSVARTGLTEAFF.

This clone showed up just a few times. The V and J genes are TRBV6-1 and TRBJ2-7; the D gene is possibly TRBD2 (5 bases). There are 16 residues in the CDR3. Germline assignment: CDR1 MNHNS and CDR2 SASEGT. Between the trimmed V and J ends, which lost 2 bases and 7 bases, there was a span of 21 bases. This CDR3 reads CASSESTGWTLPEQYF. CDR3 DNA sequence: TGTGCCAGCAGTGAATCTACGGGATGGACCTTACCGGAGCAGTACTTC.

This clone was observed a few times. Other nucleotide sequences in the sample specify the same CDR3. This chain links TRBV7-3 with TRBJ2-3, with TRBD1 matching over 7 bases. The V gene end was trimmed by 5 bases and the J gene end by 0 bases; junction bases not matched to a gene: 2. Germline-derived CDR1 and CDR2 are SGHTA and FQGTGA. The CDR3 covers 14 residues. The CDR3: CASSPRGSTDTQYF. Here the CDR3 DNA reads TGTGCCAGCAGCCCCAGGGGGAGCACAGATACGCAGTATTTT.

The table lists this clone with a few counts. V usage is TRBV5-6 and J usage is TRBJ2-7; 7 positions match TRBD1. Germline lookup yields CDR1 SGHDT and CDR2 YYEEEE. The J segment lost 0 bases and the V segment lost 3 bases, leaving 0 bases of the junction unmatched. This CDR3 has 13 residues. CDR3 nucleotides: TGTGCCAGCAGCTGGGACAGCTCCTACGAGCAGTACTTC. Protein product: CASSWDSSYEQYF.

This clone was counted a few times. DNA of the CDR3: TGCGCCAGCACCGGGACAGGGGAGGCCACCATATATTTT. Translated: CASTGTGEATIYF. The J gene is TRBJ1-3, the V gene TRBV10-2; 10 positions agree with TRBD1. The CDR3 is 13 amino acids. Germline lookup yields CDR1 WSHSY and CDR2 SAAADI. V dropped 7 bases and J dropped 9; count of bases not matched to a gene: 6.

The chain employs TRBV6-6 and TRBJ2-1; TRBD1 matches 7 bases. V shed 6 bases, J shed 10 bases, and the junction held 15 bases outside the gene matches. The CDR3 loop spans 15 amino acids. The germline CDR1 and CDR2 sequences are MNHNY and SVGAGI (reference sequence). CDR3 coding DNA: TGTGCCAGCAGAACCGACAGGGAAATTAGGGTGGAGCAGTTCTTC. Protein product: CASRTDREIRVEQFF.

The J gene is TRBJ2-1, the V gene TRBV5-1, with 15 positions matching TRBD2. The J segment lost 5 bases and the V segment lost 4 bases, leaving 13 bases of the junction unmatched. Germline lookup yields CDR1 SGHRS and CDR2 YFSETQ. The CDR3 runs 19 residues. CDR3 in DNA: TGCGCCAGCAGCCTCCTGGGACTAGCGGGGGGTATGCCGAACAATGAGCAGTTCTTC. Translation gives CASSLLGLAGGMPNNEQFF.

A few counts support this clone. The chain recombines TRBV2 with TRBJ2-2; tentative D call: TRBD2 (6 bases). There are 16 residues in the CDR3. V gave up 4 bases and J gave up 13 bases, with 25 bases separating them. Germline V CDR1 and CDR2: SNHLY, FYNNEI. The CDR3 protein is CASSGAGQAYLGRLFF. The CDR3 nucleotides are TGTGCCAGCAGTGGGGCGGGGCAGGCTTATCTCGGCCGGCTGTTTTTT.

The chain recombines TRBV19 with TRBJ2-7; D uncertain. Germline V lookup: CDR1 LNHDA, CDR2 SQIVND (reference sequence). V shed 3 bases and J shed 0 bases, with 9 bases lying between them. The CDR3 runs to 14 residues. The CDR3 nucleotides read TGTGCCAGTAGTATTGCGGTCGACTCCTACGAGCAGTACTTC. Translation: CASSIAVDSYEQYF. Variable domain in full (rest from reference TRBV19 and TRBJ2-7): DGGITQSPKYLFRKEGQNVTLSCEQNLNHDAMYWYRQDPGQGLRLIYYSQIVNDFQKGDIAEGYSVSREKKESFPLTVTSAQKNPTAFYLCASSIAVDSYEQYFGPGTRLTVT.

The genes are TRBV14 and TRBJ1-1, with D possibly TRBD1 on 6 matching bases. This CDR3 has 13 residues. V lost 4 bases to trimming and J lost 11 bases, with 17 bases between them. Germline V gene lookup returns CDR1 SGHDN and CDR2 FVKESK. The CDR3 bases are TGTGCCAGCAGCCCGAGGACAGTCGGACGGGCTTTCTTT. Translating it yields CASSPRTVGRAFF.

V is TRBV5-6 and J is TRBJ2-5, with a weak D call TRBD2 (5 bases). Germline V gene sequence: CDR1 SGHDT, CDR2 YYEEEE. With 4 bases removed from V and 5 bases from J, the gap between germline ends came to 18 bases. This CDR3 spans 15 amino acids. In DNA, the CDR3 is TGTGCCAGCAGCAAGGACGGACTTGGATGGGAGACCCAGTACTTC. Its translation is CASSKDGLGWETQYF.

The rearrangement uses TRBV4-1 and TRBJ1-1, with no clear D. CDR3 length: 12 amino acids. V was clipped by 2 bases and J by 7 bases, with 8 bases between them. Germline V gives CDR1 MGHRA, CDR2 YSYEKL. The CDR3 DNA sequence: TGCGCCAGCAGCCAAAACAAGAATGAAGCTTTCTTT. Translating gives CASSQNKNEAFF.

The CDR3: CASSDFETATDTQYF. The CDR3 coding sequence is TGTGCCAGCAGTGATTTCGAGACTGCCACAGATACGCAGTATTTT. The V gene is TRBV6-4, the J gene TRBJ2-3; D unresolved. The V gene's germline CDR1 is MRHNA and CDR2 SNTAGT. V was clipped by 3 bases and J by 2 bases, with 12 bases between them. This CDR3 contains 15 residues.

This clone was picked up a small number of times. This rearrangement joins TRBV13 to TRBJ2-3; the D gene is possibly TRBD1 (11 bases). The CDR3 has 21 amino acids. Germline V gives CDR1 PRHDT, CDR2 FYEKMQ (reference sequence). V gave up 2 bases and J gave up 3 bases, with 30 bases separating them. CDR3 sequence reads: CASSLTDRGRLAGVVTDTQYF. CDR3 sequence (DNA): TGTGCCAGCAGCTTAACGGACAGGGGGCGCCTAGCGGGAGTTGTAACAGATACGCAGTATTTT.

This clone was seen more than once but under ten times. The V call is TRBV4-1, the J call TRBJ1-1; no definite D call. From germline, CDR1 is MGHRA and CDR2 YSYEKL. The V gene lost 4 bases and the J gene lost 4 bases, with 16 bases spanning the gap. The CDR3 is made up of 15 amino acids. The CDR3 DNA follows: TGCGCCAGCAGCCTTCGTCAGGTGTCAGGCACTGAAGCTTTCTTT. This sequence encodes CASSLRQVSGTEAFF.

This clone was detected only a few times. The CDR3 DNA reads as TGTGCCAGCAGCCGGGACAGGGGGAATGTGCAGCCCCAGCATTTT. Its protein product is CASSRDRGNVQPQHF. The chain is built from TRBV27 and TRBJ1-5, with 11 bases matching TRBD1. V lost 6 bases, J lost 7 bases, and 8 bases stayed unmatched. CDR1 MNHEY and CDR2 SMNVEV come from the germline V gene (reference sequence). The CDR3 consists of 15 residues.